Listed here are 11 T cell receptor beta chains from one sample, sequenced in a study of vaccination and CD4 T cells after COVID-19 (dated by TCRdb to the early 2020s). Receptors were amplified or captured by PCR. Sequencing used an Illumina iSeq 100. TCR sequencing of DNA from cultured CD4+ T cells used the Oncomine TCR Beta short-read assay at the Johns Hopkins FTIC core. The raw public reads went through TCRdb reprocessing: fastp at Q25, MiXCR clone calling, in-frame beta chains kept. Merged by CDR3 protein, the rows form single entries marked with the most common genes and DNA. This sample is represented by about 3,600 distinct CDR3 sequences; under 30% of them were singletons. The ten biggest clones cover around 14% of the sample. The antigens of these receptors remain unknown. The treatment or condition label corresponds to: roughly 11-day PBMC culture with coronavirus spike peptide pools or control peptides (ViraFEST assay). CD4+ T cells from unexposed donors were collected before the COVID-19 pandemic (2011-2018).

Sequences were obtained from CD4+ T cells from blood, cultured in vitro. Receptors originate from a human donor in good health.

The chain employs TRBV5-1 and TRBJ2-1, with 9 bases lining up with TRBD2. CDR3 length: 14 amino acids. The germline V gene has CDR1 SGHRS and CDR2 YFSETQ. The ends lost 7 bases at V and 5 bases at J; junction bases unmatched: 7. CDR3 protein: CASQKGTSNNEQFF. DNA of the CDR3: TGCGCCAGCCAGAAGGGGACTAGCAACAATGAGCAGTTCTTC.

The chain links TRBV6-5 to TRBJ1-6; no definite D call. V lost 3 bases and J lost 6, with 6 bases in between. Looked up from germline, CDR1 is MNHEY and CDR2 is SVGAGI. This CDR3 spans 13 amino acids. As DNA, the CDR3 is TGTGCCAGCAGTTATGGAATTAATTCACCCCTCCACTTT. Its protein is CASSYGINSPLHF.

In its sample, this clonotype was seen once. This rearrangement joins TRBV7-2 to TRBJ1-5, with TRBD1 identical over 7 bases. CDR1 is SGHTA, CDR2 FQGNSA, per germline. This CDR3 comprises 16 residues. With 4 bases clipped from V and 4 bases from J, the junction kept 10 bases outside the gene matches. CDR3 sequence reads: CASSWGGDRQNQPQHF. The DNA of the CDR3 is TGTGCCAGCAGCTGGGGGGGGGACAGACAAAATCAGCCCCAGCATTTT.

The chain links TRBV11-2 to TRBJ2-7; TRBD1 matches 8 bases. The CDR3 loop spans 15 amino acids. Germline values: CDR1 SGHAT, CDR2 FQNNGV. Trimming cost V 2 bases and J 3 bases; bases outside gene matches: 6. The CDR3 spells CASSLTLTGDYEQYF. Written as DNA, the CDR3 is TGTGCCAGCAGCTTAACCCTGACAGGGGACTACGAGCAGTACTTC.

The chain joins TRBV18 to TRBJ2-3; unclear D gene. V was trimmed by 2 bases and J by 0 bases, leaving 6 bases between them. This CDR3 is built from 14 residues. Germline loops: CDR1 KGHSH, CDR2 LQKENI. The CDR3 bases are TGTGCCAGCTCACCAGGTTTAAGCACAGATACGCAGTATTTT. Protein: CASSPGLSTDTQYF.

In its sample, this clonotype is medium-sized. The CDR3 spells CATRMSGYPQETQYF. The CDR3 nucleotides read TGTGCCACCAGAATGAGCGGGTACCCTCAAGAGACCCAGTACTTC. The rearrangement uses TRBV7-3 and TRBJ2-5; D might be TRBD2 (6 bases). CDR1 and CDR2 (germline): SGHTA, FQGTGA. V was pared by 10 bases and J by 2 bases, with 20 bases between. The CDR3 has 15 amino acids.

The V and J genes are TRBV20-1 and TRBJ1-6, with D tentatively TRBD1 (6 bases). Germline lookup yields CDR1 DFQATT and CDR2 SNEGSKA (reference sequence). The CDR3 contains 16 residues. V lost 1 base and J 5 bases, leaving 15 bases between the germline ends. This chain's CDR3 is CSARVLGQLNNSPLHF. The DNA of the CDR3 is TGCAGTGCTAGAGTCTTAGGACAGTTAAATAATTCACCCCTCCACTTT.

In this sample, this clonotype turned up a few times. The rearrangement joins TRBV20-1 to TRBJ2-1, with a tentative D call TRBD1 (6 bases). The CDR3 runs 13 residues. The germline V gene has CDR1 DFQATT and CDR2 SNEGSKA (reference sequence). In DNA, the CDR3 is TGCACCTTGCAGGGGTGGCCGGACAATGAGCAGTTCTTC. This encodes CTLQGWPDNEQFF.

The rearrangement uses TRBV28 and TRBJ1-5; D is perhaps TRBD1 (5 bases). The CDR3 has 16 amino acids. Germline values: CDR1 MDHEN, CDR2 SYDVKM. The V gene lost 6 bases and the J gene lost 7 bases, with 22 bases spanning the gap. The CDR3 DNA reads as TGTGCCAGCAGCCCATTATGGGGTCAGGGAATGCAGCCCCAGCATTTT. It translates to CASSPLWGQGMQPQHF.

This clonotype was detected only a few times. J is TRBJ1-1 and V is TRBV6-4; D uncertain. The CDR3 runs 13 residues. CDR1 and CDR2 from the germline V gene are MRHNA and SNTAGT. Trimming stripped 6 bases from V and 4 bases from J, with 12 bases between. The CDR3 region has the DNA TGTGCCAGCAGGGCGAGCTGGGGCACTGAAGCTTTCTTT. Translation: CASRASWGTEAFF.

This clonotype was picked up a small number of times. The genes are TRBV20-1 and TRBJ2-5; tentatively, D is TRBD2 (6 bases). Germline values: CDR1 DFQATT, CDR2 SNEGSKA (reference sequence). This CDR3 comprises 14 residues. Trimming cost V 2 bases and J 4 bases, with 14 bases left between them. The CDR3 here is CSARIPGEGETQYF. The CDR3 DNA is TGCAGTGCTAGAATCCCGGGGGAAGGAGAGACCCAGTACTTC.